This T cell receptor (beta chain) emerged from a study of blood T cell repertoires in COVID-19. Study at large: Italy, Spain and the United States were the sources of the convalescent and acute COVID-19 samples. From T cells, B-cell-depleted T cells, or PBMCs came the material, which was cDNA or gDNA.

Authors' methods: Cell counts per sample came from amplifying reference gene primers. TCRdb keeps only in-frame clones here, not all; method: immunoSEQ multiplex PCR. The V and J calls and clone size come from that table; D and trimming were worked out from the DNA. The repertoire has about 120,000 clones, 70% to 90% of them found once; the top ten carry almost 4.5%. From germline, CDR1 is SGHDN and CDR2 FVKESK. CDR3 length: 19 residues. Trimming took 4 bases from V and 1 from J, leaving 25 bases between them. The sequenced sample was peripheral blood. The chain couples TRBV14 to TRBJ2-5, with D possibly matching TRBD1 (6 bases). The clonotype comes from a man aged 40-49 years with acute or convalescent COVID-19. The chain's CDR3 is CASSRPGTRGVWGQETQYF. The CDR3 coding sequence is TGTGCCAGCAGCCGGCCCGGGACACGGGGTGTATGGGGCCAAGAGACCCAGTACTTC.